This T cell receptor (beta chain) was captured by sequencing in a study of beta chain features in type 1 diabetes listed by TCRdb under 2018. For context, the study as a whole: Patients and healthy donors did not differ in mean age, gender distribution, total cell number or subset yield. A total of 85 million to 140 million sorted cells were examined across all samples, and the number of cells per subset was strongly correlated with RNA yield. The study compared TCRB repertoires of sorted circulating CD4+ T cell subsets between recently diagnosed type 1 diabetes patients and matched healthy donors. Regulatory and stem cell-like memory subsets were obtained from only 8 patients and roughly eight healthy donors, while naive and central memory subsets were obtained from all 30 or so donors. Paper-wide results and their limitations: The naive, central memory and regulatory TCRB repertoires appeared to resemble one another more closely among patients than among healthy donors. Because small numbers of individuals were included in the HLA sub-analyses, any influence of HLA type on TCRB rearrangement was left unresolved. Sequencing cDNA rather than genomic DNA could over-represent highly expressing activated cells, although activation and CD3 levels did not differ between groups. At VDJ recombination sites, type 1 diabetes patients had fewer insertions and more deleted nucleotides, which implies abnormalities in thymic rearrangement. In all four CD4+ subsets, TCRB CDR3 length was moderately but significantly shorter in type 1 diabetes patients. Shorter templates might be favored by PCR, yet because patient and control samples were amplified and corrected together, any such skew would affect both groups equally.

In this sample, this clone turned up a few times. No cognate antigen has been identified for it. Base qualities are not recorded, but no much larger clone differs from it by a single base. Germline trimming amounts to 4 bases on V and 1 base on J, with 4 as the count of junction bases outside the gene matches. For CDR1 and CDR2, the germline V gene lists SGHVS and FQNEAQ. Taken from cysteine to phenylalanine, the CDR3 has 15 residues. Only the CDR3 region is kept as DNA, spanning 45 bases read in frame from base 1. The High Capacity cDNA Reverse Transcription Kit was used to reverse transcribe all of the isolated RNA, meaning that expressed TCRB transcripts were what got sequenced. Deep immunoSEQ sequencing was performed on naive, central memory and regulatory T cell samples, with an average of about 4 million total reads per sample. Sorted cells were lysed in RLT buffer, and RNA was extracted using DNase-treated RNeasy Micro or Mini kits according to cell number. Each cell subset was processed separately to prevent cross-contamination, with patient and healthy donor samples processed together. The immunoSEQ multiplex PCR was used to amplify TCRB sequences from cDNA, yielding 87-bp fragments that span the CDR3 region. Sequencing of the amplicons was performed on the Illumina HiSeq platform. The authors processed their data as follows. PCR bias was computationally corrected using synthetic template baselines, reads within Hamming distance 2 were collapsed, and singletons that could not be merged were discarded. Reads were aligned against IMGT to assign V, D and J genes, CDR3 length and insertions or deletions at six rearrangement sites. Clonotype counts were normalized to sorted cell number within each subset before computing true diversity and Gini coefficients with the tcR R package. The overlap coefficient, calculated on TCRB nucleotide sequences, was used to measure repertoire sharing. Out-of-frame TCRB sequences from naive cells were analyzed to stand in for the pre-selection repertoire. In its TCRdb copy, this immuneACCESS table keeps in-frame sequences only and misses some clones. Where compared with another copy, unresolved V genes explain less than half of these, and the others have no known cause. The DNA was the basis for D and trimming; V, J and clone size are from that table. The sample data list fewer than 350,000 clones, and roughly 15% of these were observed just once. Clones ranked in the top ten supply roughly 0.015% of the sample.

From each donor, a single peripheral blood sample of about 120 mL on average was drawn into heparinised tubes. Naive, central memory, regulatory and stem cell-like memory CD4+ T cells were sorted on a BD FACSAria II using a panel including CD45RO, CCR7, CD25, CD127, CD95 and CD27. All sorted populations exceeded 95% purity. PBMCs were isolated immediately by Lymphoprep density gradient centrifugation and stained directly without culture. To minimize batch effects, samples were stained and sorted in pairs, one healthy donor with one patient per experiment. The TCR was taken from a man younger than 30 with type 1 diabetes. The rearranged segments are TRBV7-8 and TRBJ2-3; 8 junctional bases match TRBD2. Material: naive CD4+ T cells from blood. In the paper's terms, the cell subset or site label means: true naive CD4+ T cells. The DNA sequence is as follows: TGTGCCAGCAGCTCGATAGCGGGACGCACAGATACGCAGTATTTT. It specifies CASSSIAGRTDTQYF.